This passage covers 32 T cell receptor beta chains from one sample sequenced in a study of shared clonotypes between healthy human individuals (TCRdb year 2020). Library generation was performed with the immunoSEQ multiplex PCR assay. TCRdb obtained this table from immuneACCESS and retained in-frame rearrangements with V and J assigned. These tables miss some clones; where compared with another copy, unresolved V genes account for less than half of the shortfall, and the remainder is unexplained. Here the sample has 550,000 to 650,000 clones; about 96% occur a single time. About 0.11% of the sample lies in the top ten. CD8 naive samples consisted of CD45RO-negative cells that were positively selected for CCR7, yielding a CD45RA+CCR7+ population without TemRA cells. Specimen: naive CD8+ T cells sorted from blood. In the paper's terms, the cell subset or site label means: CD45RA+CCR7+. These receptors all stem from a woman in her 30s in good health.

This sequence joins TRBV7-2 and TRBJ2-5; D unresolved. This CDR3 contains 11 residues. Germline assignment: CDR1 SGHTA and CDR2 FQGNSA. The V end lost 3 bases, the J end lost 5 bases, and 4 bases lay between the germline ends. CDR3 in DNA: TGTGCCAGCAGCTTTACTGAGACCCAGTACTTC. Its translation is CASSFTETQYF. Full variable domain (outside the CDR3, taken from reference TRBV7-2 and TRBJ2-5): GAGVSQSPSNKVTEKGKDVELRCDPISGHTALYWYRQSLGQGLEFLIYFQGNSAPDKSGLPSDRFSAERTGGSVSTLTIQRTQQEDSAVYLCASSFTETQYFGPGTRLLVL.

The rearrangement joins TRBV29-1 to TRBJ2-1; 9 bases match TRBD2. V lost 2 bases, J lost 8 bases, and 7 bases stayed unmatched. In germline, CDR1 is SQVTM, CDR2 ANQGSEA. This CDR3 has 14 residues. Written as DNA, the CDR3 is TGCAGCGTTGAAAGTCAGCGGGAGGAGGATGAGCAGTTCTTC. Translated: CSVESQREEDEQFF.

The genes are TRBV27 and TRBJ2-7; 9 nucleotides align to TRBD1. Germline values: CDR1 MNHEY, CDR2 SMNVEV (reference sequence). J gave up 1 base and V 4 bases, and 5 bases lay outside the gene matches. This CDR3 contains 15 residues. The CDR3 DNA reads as TGTGCCAGCAGTTCCCTAGACAGGGGGTCCTACGAGCAGTACTTC. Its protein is CASSSLDRGSYEQYF.

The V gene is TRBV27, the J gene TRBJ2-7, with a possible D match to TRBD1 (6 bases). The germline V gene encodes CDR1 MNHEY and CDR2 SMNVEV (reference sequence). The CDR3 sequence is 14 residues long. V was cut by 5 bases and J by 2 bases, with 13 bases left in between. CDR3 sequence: CASSGSDSPYEQYF. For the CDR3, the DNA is TGTGCCAGCAGTGGATCGGACAGTCCCTACGAGCAGTACTTC.

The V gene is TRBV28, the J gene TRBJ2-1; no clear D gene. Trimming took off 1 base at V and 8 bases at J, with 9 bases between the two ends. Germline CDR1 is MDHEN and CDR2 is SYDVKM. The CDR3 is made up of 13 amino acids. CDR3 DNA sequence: TGTGCCAGCAGTTTATCCCCTCCGGATGAGCAGTTCTTC. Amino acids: CASSLSPPDEQFF.

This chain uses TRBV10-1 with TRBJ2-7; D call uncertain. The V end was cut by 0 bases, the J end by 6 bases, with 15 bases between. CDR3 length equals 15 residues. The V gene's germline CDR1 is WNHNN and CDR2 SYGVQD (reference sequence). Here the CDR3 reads CASSESSTSGGEQYF. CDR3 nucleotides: TGCGCCAGCAGTGAGTCTTCTACCTCAGGCGGCGAGCAGTACTTC.

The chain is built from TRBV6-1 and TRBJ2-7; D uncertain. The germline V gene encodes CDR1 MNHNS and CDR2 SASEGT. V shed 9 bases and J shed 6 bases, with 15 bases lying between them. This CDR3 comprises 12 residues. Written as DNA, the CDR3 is TGTGCCAGTTTGTCCTTATCTCGCGAGCAGTACTTC. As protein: CASLSLSREQYF.

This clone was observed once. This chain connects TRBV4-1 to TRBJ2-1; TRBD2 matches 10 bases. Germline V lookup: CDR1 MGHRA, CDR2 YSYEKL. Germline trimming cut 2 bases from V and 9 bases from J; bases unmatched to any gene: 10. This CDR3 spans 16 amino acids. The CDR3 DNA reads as TGCGCCAGCAGCCAACCCGGGACTAGCGCGGAAAGTGAGCAGTTCTTC. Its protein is CASSQPGTSAESEQFF.

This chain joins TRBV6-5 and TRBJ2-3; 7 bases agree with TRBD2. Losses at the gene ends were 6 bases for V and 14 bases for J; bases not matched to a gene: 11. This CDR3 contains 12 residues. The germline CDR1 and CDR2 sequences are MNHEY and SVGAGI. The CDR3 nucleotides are TGTGCCAGCAGGTCCGAGGGACTAAGACTGTATTTT. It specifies CASRSEGLRLYF.

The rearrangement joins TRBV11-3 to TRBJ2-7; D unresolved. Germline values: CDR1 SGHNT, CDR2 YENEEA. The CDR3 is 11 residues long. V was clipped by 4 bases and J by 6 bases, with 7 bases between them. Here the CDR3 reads CASSYTIEQYF. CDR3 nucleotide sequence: TGTGCCAGCAGCTACACGATCGAGCAGTACTTC.

DNA for the CDR3: TGTGCCAGCAGACTTCCTAGCGGGAGTTTCCACAATGAGCAGTTCTTC. Its protein product is CASRLPSGSFHNEQFF. The gene calls are TRBV5-5 and TRBJ2-1, with 10 bases matching TRBD2. V was clipped by 5 bases and J by 5 bases; unmatched bases: 10. Germline V gene sequence: CDR1 SGHKS, CDR2 YYEKEE (reference sequence). The CDR3 spans 16 residues.

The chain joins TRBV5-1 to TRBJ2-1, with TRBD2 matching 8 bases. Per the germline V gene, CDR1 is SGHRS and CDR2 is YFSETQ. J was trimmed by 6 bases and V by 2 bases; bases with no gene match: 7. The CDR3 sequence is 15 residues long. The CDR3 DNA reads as TGCGCCAGCAGCTTTGGCGGGAGGAACGGCAATGAGCAGTTCTTC. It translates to CASSFGGRNGNEQFF.

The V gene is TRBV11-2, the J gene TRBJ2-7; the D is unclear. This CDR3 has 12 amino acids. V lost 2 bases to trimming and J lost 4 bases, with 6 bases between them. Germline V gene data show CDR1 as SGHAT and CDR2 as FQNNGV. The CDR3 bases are TGTGCCAGCAGCTTATTAACTTACGAGCAGTACTTC. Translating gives CASSLLTYEQYF.

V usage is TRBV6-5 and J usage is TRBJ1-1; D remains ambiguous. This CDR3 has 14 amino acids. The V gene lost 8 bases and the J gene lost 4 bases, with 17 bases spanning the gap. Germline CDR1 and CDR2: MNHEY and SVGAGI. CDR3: CASSQGPFSTEAFF. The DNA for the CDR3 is TGTGCCAGCTCGCAAGGGCCTTTTAGCACTGAAGCTTTCTTT.

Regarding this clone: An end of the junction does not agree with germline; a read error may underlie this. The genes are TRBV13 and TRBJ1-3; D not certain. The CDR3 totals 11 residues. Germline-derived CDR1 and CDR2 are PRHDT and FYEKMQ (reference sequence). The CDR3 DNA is TGTGCCAGCAGCCCTGGGAACACCATATATTTT. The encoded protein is CASSPGNTIYF.

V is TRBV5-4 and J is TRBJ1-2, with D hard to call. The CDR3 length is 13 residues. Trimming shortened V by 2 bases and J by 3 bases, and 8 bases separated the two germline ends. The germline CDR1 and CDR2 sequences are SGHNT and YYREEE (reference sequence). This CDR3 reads CASSLAGDYGYTF. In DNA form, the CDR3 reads TGTGCCAGCAGCTTAGCTGGTGACTATGGCTACACCTTC.

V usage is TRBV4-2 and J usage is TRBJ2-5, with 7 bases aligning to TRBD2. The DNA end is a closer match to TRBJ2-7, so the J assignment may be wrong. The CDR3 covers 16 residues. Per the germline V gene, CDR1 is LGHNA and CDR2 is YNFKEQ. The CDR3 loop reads CASSQEAYGRSYEQYF. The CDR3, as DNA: TGTGCCAGCAGCCAAGAAGCGTACGGGAGGAGCTACGAGCAGTACTTC.

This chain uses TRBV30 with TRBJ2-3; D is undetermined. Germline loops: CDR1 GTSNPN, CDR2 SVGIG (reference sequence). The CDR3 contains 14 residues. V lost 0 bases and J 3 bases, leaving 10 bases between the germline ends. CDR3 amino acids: CAWSVSSFTDTQYF. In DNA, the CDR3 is TGTGCCTGGAGTGTTTCTTCGTTTACAGATACGCAGTATTTT. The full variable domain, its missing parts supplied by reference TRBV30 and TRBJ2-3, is SQTIHQWPATLVQPVGSPLSLECTVEGTSNPNLYWYRQAAGRGLQLLFYSVGIGQISSEVPQNLSASRPQDRQFILSSKKLLLSDSGFYLCAWSVSSFTDTQYFGPGTRLTVL.

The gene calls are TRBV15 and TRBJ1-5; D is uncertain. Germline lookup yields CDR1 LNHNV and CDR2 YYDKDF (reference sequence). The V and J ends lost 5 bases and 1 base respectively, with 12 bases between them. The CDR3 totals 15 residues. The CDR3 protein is CATSADRASNQPQHF. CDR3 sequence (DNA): TGTGCCACCAGCGCAGACCGGGCCAGCAATCAGCCCCAGCATTTT.

CDR3 region: CASRELAGASVGEQFF. The DNA for the CDR3 is TGTGCCAGCAGGGAATTAGCGGGAGCGTCCGTCGGTGAGCAGTTCTTC. This chain connects TRBV5-4 to TRBJ2-1; 9 positions match TRBD2. This CDR3 spans 16 amino acids. V lost 5 bases and J lost 9; bases outside the gene matches: 15. Germline V CDR1 and CDR2: SGHNT, YYREEE (reference sequence).

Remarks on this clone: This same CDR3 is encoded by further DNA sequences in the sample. In DNA, the CDR3 is TGTGCCAGCAGCCTCTGGGACAATGAGCAGTTCTTC. It encodes CASSLWDNEQFF. The chain combines TRBV5-6 with TRBJ2-1; no definite D call. The CDR3 is 12 amino acids. The germline V gene has CDR1 SGHDT and CDR2 YYEEEE. Trimming took 4 bases from V and 5 from J, leaving 7 bases between them.

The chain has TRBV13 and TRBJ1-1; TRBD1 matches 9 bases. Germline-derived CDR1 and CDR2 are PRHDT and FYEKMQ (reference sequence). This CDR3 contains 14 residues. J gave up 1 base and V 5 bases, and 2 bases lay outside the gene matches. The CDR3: CASSPGQGNTEAFF. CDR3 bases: TGTGCCAGCAGCCCGGGACAGGGGAACACTGAAGCTTTCTTT.

The CDR3 loop reads CASSQGGDYNEQFF. The CDR3 region has the DNA TGTGCCAGCAGCCAGGGGGGGGACTACAATGAGCAGTTCTTC. J is TRBJ2-1 and V is TRBV4-2, with 7 bases that match TRBD2. Germline V CDR1 and CDR2: LGHNA, YNFKEQ. The CDR3 has 14 amino acids. The V and J ends lost 3 bases and 3 bases, in that order; junction bases with no gene match: 2.

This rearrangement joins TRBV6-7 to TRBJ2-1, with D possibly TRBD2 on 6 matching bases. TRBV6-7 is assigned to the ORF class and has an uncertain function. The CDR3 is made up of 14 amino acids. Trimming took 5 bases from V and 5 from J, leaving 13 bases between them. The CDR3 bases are TGTGCCAGCAGTCTAAGACTAGACCACAATGAGCAGTTCTTC. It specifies CASSLRLDHNEQFF.

The CDR3 sequence is CASSLGEGGFEQYF. The CDR3 DNA follows: TGTGCCAGCAGCTTAGGAGAGGGAGGGTTCGAGCAGTACTTC. This chain connects TRBV11-2 to TRBJ2-7, with TRBD2 matching over 7 bases. Germline V gene sequence: CDR1 SGHAT, CDR2 FQNNGV. Trimming took 1 base from V and 6 from J; bases not matched to a gene: 6. The CDR3 runs to 14 residues.

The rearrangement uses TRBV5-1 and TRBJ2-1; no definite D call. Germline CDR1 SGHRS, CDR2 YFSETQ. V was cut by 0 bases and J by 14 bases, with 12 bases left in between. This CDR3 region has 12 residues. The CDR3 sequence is CASSLVPRLEFF. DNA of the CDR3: TGCGCCAGCAGCTTGGTCCCCAGGTTGGAGTTCTTC.

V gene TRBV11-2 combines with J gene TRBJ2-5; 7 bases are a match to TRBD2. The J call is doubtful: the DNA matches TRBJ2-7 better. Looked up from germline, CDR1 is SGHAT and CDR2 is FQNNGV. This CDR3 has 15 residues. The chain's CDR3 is CASNPPERGIYEQYF. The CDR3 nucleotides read TGTGCCAGCAACCCCCCCGAGCGGGGAATCTACGAGCAGTACTTC.

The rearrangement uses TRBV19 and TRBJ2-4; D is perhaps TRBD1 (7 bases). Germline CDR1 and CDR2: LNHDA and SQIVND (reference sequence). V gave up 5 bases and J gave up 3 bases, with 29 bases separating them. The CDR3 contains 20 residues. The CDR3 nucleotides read TGTGCCAGTAGTGTGGTAAGACAGGGACTGACTTGGGTGGACAAAAACATTCAGTACTTC. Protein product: CASSVVRQGLTWVDKNIQYF. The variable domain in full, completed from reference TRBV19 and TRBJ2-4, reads DGGITQSPKYLFRKEGQNVTLSCEQNLNHDAMYWYRQDPGQGLRLIYYSQIVNDFQKGDIAEGYSVSREKKESFPLTVTSAQKNPTAFYLCASSVVRQGLTWVDKNIQYFGAGTRLSVL.

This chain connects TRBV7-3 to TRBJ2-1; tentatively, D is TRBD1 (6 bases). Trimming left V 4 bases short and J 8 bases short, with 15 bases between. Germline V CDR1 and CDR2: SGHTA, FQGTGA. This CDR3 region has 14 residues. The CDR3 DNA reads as TGTGCCAGCAGCTCTACAGGGCCGCTAGATGAGCAGTTCTTC. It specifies CASSSTGPLDEQFF. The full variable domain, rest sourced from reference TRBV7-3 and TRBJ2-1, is GAGVSQTPSNKVTEKGKYVELRCDPISGHTALYWYRQSLGQGPEFLIYFQGTGAADDSGLPNDRFFAVRPEGSVSTLKIQRTERGDSAVYLCASSSTGPLDEQFFGPGTRLTVL.

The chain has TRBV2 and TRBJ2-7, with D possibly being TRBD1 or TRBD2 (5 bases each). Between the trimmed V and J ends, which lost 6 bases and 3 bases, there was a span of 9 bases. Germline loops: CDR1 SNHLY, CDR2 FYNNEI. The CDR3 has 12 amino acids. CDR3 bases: TGTGCCAGCAGGGGGGACGACTACGAGCAGTACTTC. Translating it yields CASRGDDYEQYF.

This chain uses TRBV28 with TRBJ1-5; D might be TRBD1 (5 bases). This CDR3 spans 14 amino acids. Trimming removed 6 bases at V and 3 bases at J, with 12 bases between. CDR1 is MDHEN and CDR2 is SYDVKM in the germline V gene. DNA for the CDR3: TGTGCCAGCAGCGCTGACAGATACAATCAGCCCCAGCATTTT. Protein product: CASSADRYNQPQHF.

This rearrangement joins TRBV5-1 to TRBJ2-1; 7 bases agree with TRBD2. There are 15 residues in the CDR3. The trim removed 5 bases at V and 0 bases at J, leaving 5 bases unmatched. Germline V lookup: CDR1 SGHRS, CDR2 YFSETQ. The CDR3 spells CASRSGASSYNEQFF. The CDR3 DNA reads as TGCGCCAGCAGAAGCGGGGCCAGCTCCTACAATGAGCAGTTCTTC.